This TCR beta chain originates from a study of blood T cell repertoires in COVID-19. About the study: Nucleic acid was either cDNA or gDNA, and it came from T cells, B-cell-depleted T cells, or PBMCs.

This clone turned up a few times. The table came from immunoSEQ multiplex PCR; TCRdb's copy has only in-frame clones and leaves some out. The repertoire holds hundreds of thousands of clones, with approximately 80% as singletons. V lost 2 bases, J lost 3 bases, and 14 bases lay in between. The CDR3 length is 15 residues. CDR1 and CDR2 (germline): SGHTA, FQGTGA. The chain recombines TRBV7-3 with TRBJ2-7; D is perhaps TRBD1 (6 bases). Sequencing was carried out using peripheral blood. The clonotype was recovered from a woman of 80 years or more with COVID-19, enrolled during active disease. CDR3 in amino acids: CASSLWAGVNYEQYF. In DNA, the CDR3 is TGTGCCAGCAGCTTATGGGCAGGGGTCAACTACGAGCAGTACTTC.